The 8 T cell receptor beta chains presented below share a single source sample, sequenced in a study of blood T cells in healthy people across ages. It was with a sample-barcoded 5' primer and a J-beta primer mix that a second PCR of about 6 to 11 cycles was run. TCRdb used MiXCR to reprocess the 5' RACE reads, holding one entry per CDR3 protein. The table includes around 870,000 distinct CDR3 sequences, under 30% detected once. Sequencing input: blood. These receptors were obtained from a woman aged 80 or over in good health.

As concerns this clonotype: With a much larger clone just one base away, this may be a read error. This rearrangement joins TRBV7-2 to TRBJ1-5; D gene ambiguous. CDR3 length equals 15 residues. Germline V CDR1 and CDR2: SGHTA, FQGNSA. The V gene lost 0 bases and the J gene lost 4 bases, with 10 bases spanning the gap. CDR3 protein: CASSLAGVDNQPQHF. The DNA of the CDR3 is TGTGCCAGCAGCTTAGCCGGGGTGGATAATCAGCCCCAGCATTTT.

A note on this clonotype: This may come from a read error, since a much larger clone is one base off. The chain employs TRBV7-9 and TRBJ2-1, with D tentatively TRBD1 (6 bases). CDR3 length: 11 amino acids. Germline V gene lookup returns CDR1 SEHNR and CDR2 FQNEAQ (reference sequence). In DNA form, the CDR3 reads TGTGCCAGCAACAGGGCTGATACTTGGGTCTTC. It translates to CASNRADTWVF.

This clonotype was observed at least ten times. V and J are TRBV30 and TRBJ2-7, with 9 positions matching TRBD1. CDR1 is GTSNPN, CDR2 SVGIG, per germline (reference sequence). Trimming at V came to 0 bases and at J to 5 bases, leaving 2 bases not matched to a gene. There are 13 residues in the CDR3. In nucleotides, the CDR3 is TGTGCCTGGAGTGTACAGGGGGCGAACGAGCAGTACTTC. Amino acid sequence: CAWSVQGANEQYF. Complete variable domain (other parts from reference TRBV30 and TRBJ2-7): SQTIHQWPATLVQPVGSPLSLECTVEGTSNPNLYWYRQAAGRGLQLLFYSVGIGQISSEVPQNLSASRPQDRQFILSSKKLLLSDSGFYLCAWSVQGANEQYFGPGTRLTVT.

For this clonotype: This may stem from a read error, because a much larger clone lies one nucleotide away. J is TRBJ2-5 and V is TRBV5-5; no firm D call. Germline assignment: CDR1 SGHKS and CDR2 YYEKEE (reference sequence). The ends were cut back, 1 base at V and 11 bases at J, with 21 bases in the middle. The CDR3 extends over 15 amino acids. The CDR3 sequence: CASSLTSNSYNEQYF. The CDR3 DNA follows: TGTGCCAGCAGCTTGACGTCCAACTCCTACAATGAGCAGTACTTC.

The chain combines TRBV5-1 with TRBJ2-3; D is unresolved. The CDR3 has 12 residues. Trimming shortened V by 5 bases and J by 8 bases, and 12 bases separated the two germline ends. Germline CDR1 reads SGHRS; CDR2 reads YFSETQ. The CDR3 DNA reads as TGCGCCAGCAGTTCGGCGTCAGGTACGCAGTATTTT. It is translated as CASSSASGTQYF. The full variable domain, with the rest looked up from reference TRBV5-1 and TRBJ2-3, is KAGVTQTPRYLIKTRGQQVTLSCSPISGHRSVSWYQQTPGQGLQFLFEYFSETQRNKGNFPGRFSGRQFSNSRSEMNVSTLELGDSALYLCASSSASGTQYFGPGTRLTVL.

Comments on this clonotype: This CDR3 fails to terminate in the conserved phenylalanine or tryptophan, so it likely reflects a read error. The V and J genes are TRBV9 and TRBJ2-3, with 12 bases aligning to TRBD2. Germline CDR1 and CDR2: SGDLS and YYNGEE. J was trimmed by 4 bases and V by 0 bases; bases with no gene match: 6. The CDR3 runs 17 residues. CDR3 loop: CASSVAPGTSGPDTQYS. The CDR3, as DNA: TGTGCCAGCAGCGTAGCCCCCGGGACTAGCGGGCCAGATACGCAGTATTCT.

This clonotype appeared a few times. The rearrangement joins TRBV20-1 to TRBJ2-2; no clear D gene. From germline, CDR1 is DFQATT and CDR2 SNEGSKA (reference sequence). The CDR3 extends over 12 amino acids. The V and J ends lost 1 base and 11 bases respectively, with 11 bases between them. This chain's CDR3 is CSARGAFLELFF. In DNA, the CDR3 is TGCAGTGCTAGAGGGGCCTTTCTCGAGCTGTTTTTT.

V is TRBV6-2 or TRBV6-3 and J is TRBJ2-1; TRBD2 matches 11 bases. After removal of 2 bases from V and 0 bases from J, the junction contained 9 bases not matched to a gene. CDR1 and CDR2 from the germline V gene are MNHEY and SVGEGT. This CDR3 is built from 19 residues. CDR3 sequence: CASSYTLAGGISSYNEQFF. CDR3 sequence (DNA): TGTGCCAGCAGTTACACCCTAGCGGGGGGCATCAGCTCCTACAATGAGCAGTTCTTC.